Listed here are 21 T cell receptor beta chains from one sample, sequenced in a study of cytomegalovirus exposure and HLA in healthy donors. Repertoires were generated with immunoSEQ multiplex PCR, while TCRdb's copy carries only in-frame clones and drops some. Of around 140,000 clones in the sample, approximately 86% were seen once. The specimen sequenced was PBMCs. These receptors all stem from a man between 18 and 35 years old in good health and CMV-seropositive.

V and J are TRBV7-9 and TRBJ1-2; D perhaps matches TRBD1 (5 bases). CDR1 is SEHNR, CDR2 FQNEAQ, per germline (reference sequence). The CDR3 is made up of 14 amino acids. With 5 bases removed from V and 4 bases from J, the gap between germline ends came to 14 bases. CDR3 protein: CASSPMTDSYGYTF. CDR3 in DNA: TGTGCCAGCAGCCCTATGACCGACAGCTATGGCTACACCTTC.

This sequence joins TRBV7-2 and TRBJ2-7; the D is unclear. The V end lost 2 bases, the J end lost 5 bases, and 7 bases lay between the germline ends. There are 12 residues in the CDR3. Germline V gene lookup returns CDR1 SGHTA and CDR2 FQGNSA. The DNA of the CDR3 is TGTGCCAGCAGCTTAAATCGGGACGAGCAGTACTTC. It specifies CASSLNRDEQYF.

The genes are TRBV2 and TRBJ2-7; maybe TRBD2 (5 bases). This CDR3 region has 13 residues. CDR1 and CDR2 from the germline V gene are SNHLY and FYNNEI. V dropped 6 bases and J dropped 3 bases, with 12 bases sitting between them. In DNA form, the CDR3 reads TGTGCCAGCAGCCCACGAGGGAACTACGAGCAGTACTTC. Translating it yields CASSPRGNYEQYF.

V gene TRBV27 combines with J gene TRBJ2-2; 9 bases are shared with TRBD1. The germline V gene has CDR1 MNHEY and CDR2 SMNVEV (reference sequence). J gave up 1 base and V 6 bases, and 6 bases lay outside the gene matches. The CDR3 extends over 16 amino acids. The CDR3 protein is CASSSRTGENTGELFF. The CDR3 nucleotides read TGTGCCAGCAGCTCCCGGACAGGGGAGAACACCGGGGAGCTGTTTTTT.

The chain recombines TRBV19 with TRBJ2-3, with D unresolved. The V and J ends lost 6 bases and 0 bases respectively, with 13 bases between them. Germline V lookup: CDR1 LNHDA, CDR2 SQIVND (reference sequence). The CDR3 covers 15 residues. The CDR3 sequence is CASSLRKPSTDTQYF. CDR3 sequence (DNA): TGTGCCAGTAGCCTCAGGAAACCTAGCACAGATACGCAGTATTTT.

The chain uses TRBV27 and TRBJ1-1, with 9 bases fitting TRBD1. V gave up 6 bases and J gave up 4 bases; unmatched junction bases: 18. The CDR3 runs to 18 residues. Germline loops: CDR1 MNHEY, CDR2 SMNVEV (reference sequence). The CDR3 region is CASSRTGAPRFISTEAFF. The CDR3, as DNA: TGTGCCAGCAGCCGGACAGGGGCCCCTCGATTCATTAGCACTGAAGCTTTCTTT.

CDR3: CSGQGGDQETQYF. CDR3 coding DNA: TGCAGCGGGCAAGGGGGCGACCAAGAGACCCAGTACTTC. The chain uses TRBV29-1 and TRBJ2-5, with TRBD1 matching 7 bases. CDR1 and CDR2 (germline): SQVTM, ANQGSEA. This CDR3 comprises 13 residues. V lost 7 bases, J lost 0 bases, and 5 bases stayed unmatched. The entire variable domain, with the rest obtained from reference TRBV29-1 and TRBJ2-5, is as follows: SAVISQKPSRDICQRGTSLTIQCQVDSQVTMMFWYRQQPGQSLTLIATANQGSEATYESGFVIDKFPISRPNLTFSTLTVSNMSPEDSSIYLCSGQGGDQETQYFGPGTRLLVL.

As concerns this clone: One end of the junction does not line up with germline, which may come from a read error. The gene calls are TRBV7-7 and TRBJ2-1, with D unclear. This CDR3 has 13 amino acids. Germline V CDR1 and CDR2: SSHAT, FNYEAQ (reference sequence). The CDR3 bases are TGTGCTAGCAGCCCAACTCGGTACAATGAGCAGTTCTTC. It encodes CASSPTRYNEQFF.

This chain joins TRBV10-2 and TRBJ1-1; D remains unclear. V was cut by 3 bases and J by 8 bases, with 10 bases left in between. CDR1 and CDR2 from the germline V gene are WSHSY and SAAADI. There are 12 residues in the CDR3. The CDR3 reads CASSDRSPEAFF. The CDR3 coding sequence is TGCGCCAGCAGTGACAGGTCCCCGGAAGCTTTCTTT.

The chain recombines TRBV6-1 with TRBJ1-3; the D gene is possibly TRBD1 (6 bases). CDR3 length equals 15 residues. Trimming removed 4 bases at V and 0 bases at J, with 10 bases between. CDR1 is MNHNS and CDR2 is SASEGT in the germline V gene. The CDR3 bases are TGTGCCAGCAGTGCAACAGGGACCTCTGGAAACACCATATATTTT. The encoded protein is CASSATGTSGNTIYF.

This clone was counted between two and nine times. This rearrangement joins TRBV10-2 to TRBJ2-7; perhaps TRBD1 as D (6 bases). V was pared by 4 bases and J by 5 bases, with 15 bases between. This CDR3 region has 14 residues. Germline assignment: CDR1 WSHSY and CDR2 SAAADI. CDR3 sequence reads: CASSGGSGADEQYF. The CDR3 region has the DNA TGCGCCAGCAGTGGGGGGTCAGGGGCGGACGAGCAGTACTTC.

This chain joins TRBV7-3 and TRBJ2-1; TRBD2 matches 10 bases. This CDR3 is built from 15 residues. The trim removed 6 bases at V and 0 bases at J, leaving 2 bases unmatched. CDR1 and CDR2 from the germline V gene are SGHTA and FQGTGA. The CDR3 nucleotides are TGTGCCAGCAGTGCTAGCGGGAGCTCCTACAATGAGCAGTTCTTC. This translates into CASSASGSSYNEQFF.

V gene TRBV10-3 combines with J gene TRBJ1-1; no reliable D call. The V end lost 6 bases, the J end lost 0 bases, and 8 bases lay between the germline ends. Germline CDR1 is ENHRY and CDR2 is SYGVKD. The CDR3 consists of 13 residues. CDR3 protein: CAIRAGMNTEAFF. The CDR3 coding sequence is TGTGCCATCAGGGCGGGGATGAACACTGAAGCTTTCTTT.

V and J are TRBV2 and TRBJ1-2, with D perhaps TRBD1 (6 bases). Germline V CDR1 and CDR2: SNHLY, FYNNEI. Between the trimmed V and J ends, which lost 5 bases and 6 bases, there was a span of 22 bases. The CDR3 totals 16 residues. CDR3 bases: TGTGCCAGCAGTCAGGAAATCTTTACAGGGATACATGGCTACACCTTC. This sequence encodes CASSQEIFTGIHGYTF.

The chain joins TRBV28 to TRBJ1-2; D remains unclear. The V end was cut by 1 base, the J end by 6 bases, with 3 bases between. The V gene's germline CDR1 is MDHEN and CDR2 SYDVKM. The CDR3 consists of 11 residues. The CDR3 region is CASSLFDGYTF. The CDR3 coding sequence is TGTGCCAGCAGTTTATTCGATGGCTACACCTTC.

As concerns this clone: The same CDR3 also results from other DNA sequences found in this sample. The chain joins TRBV5-4 to TRBJ1-1; D gene ambiguous. V lost 2 bases and J lost 0, with 8 bases in between. Germline CDR1 SGHNT, CDR2 YYREEE (reference sequence). The CDR3 totals 14 residues. DNA of the CDR3: TGTGCCAGCAGCTTAGCCAGGATGAACACTGAAGCTTTCTTT. Protein: CASSLARMNTEAFF.

The CDR3 reads CASSLVVPGQGGYEQYF. CDR3 bases: TGCGCCAGCAGCTTGGTGGTCCCGGGACAGGGGGGCTACGAGCAGTACTTC. The J gene is TRBJ2-7, the V gene TRBV5-1; 11 nucleotides match TRBD1. Unmatched junction bases numbered 8, after V lost 0 bases and J lost 3 bases. The CDR3 extends over 17 amino acids. Per the germline V gene, CDR1 is SGHRS and CDR2 is YFSETQ. The full variable domain, with the rest looked up from reference TRBV5-1 and TRBJ2-7, is KAGVTQTPRYLIKTRGQQVTLSCSPISGHRSVSWYQQTPGQGLQFLFEYFSETQRNKGNFPGRFSGRQFSNSRSEMNVSTLELGDSALYLCASSLVVPGQGGYEQYFGPGTRLTVT.

J is TRBJ2-7 and V is TRBV9, with 8 bases aligning to TRBD1. Germline lookup yields CDR1 SGDLS and CDR2 YYNGEE. J gave up 2 bases and V 0 bases, and 10 bases lay outside the gene matches. This CDR3 is built from 17 residues. The CDR3 DNA reads TGTGCCAGCAGCGTAGGGGGACAGGCTCGGGTCACCTACGAGCAGTACTTC. Protein sequence: CASSVGGQARVTYEQYF.

The CDR3 is CASRERGAYNEQFF. CDR3 DNA sequence: TGTGCCAGTAGAGAGCGGGGGGCATACAATGAGCAGTTCTTC. V and J are TRBV19 and TRBJ2-1; TRBD2 matches 9 bases. The CDR3 sequence is 14 residues long. The V gene's germline CDR1 is LNHDA and CDR2 SQIVND (reference sequence). V shed 6 bases and J 4 bases; nucleotides not matched to a gene: 4.

The rearrangement links TRBV6-1 to TRBJ1-1; TRBD1 matches at 9 bases. With V trimmed by 8 bases and J by 7 bases, 5 bases remained unmatched. The germline V gene has CDR1 MNHNS and CDR2 SASEGT. CDR3 length equals 12 residues. Written as DNA, the CDR3 is TGTGCCAGCTGCACAGGGGGCGTTGAAGCTTTCTTT. Protein product: CASCTGGVEAFF.

This clone has a single count. The chain recombines TRBV5-1 with TRBJ2-5, with 8 positions matching TRBD1. V lost 1 base to trimming and J lost 4 bases; unmatched junction nucleotides: 6. The CDR3 covers 15 residues. Germline CDR1 reads SGHRS; CDR2 reads YFSETQ. The CDR3 sequence: CASSLWRQGIETQYF. The CDR3 DNA sequence: TGCGCCAGCAGCTTGTGGAGACAGGGGATAGAGACCCAGTACTTC.